A single sample is the source of the 22 T cell receptor beta chains below, sequenced in a study of T-cell reconstitution after alpha-beta-depleted transplantation in children. Library preparation (for TCRbeta) was performed with unique molecular identifiers. TCRdb re-called the PCR reads with MiXCR, one entry per CDR3 protein. The repertoire holds around 78,000 distinct CDR3 sequences, with about 7% as singletons. The sample here was PBMCs from the stem cell graft donor, taken from the stem cell graft. These receptors were collected from a human donor who donated a stem cell graft to a child with acute lymphoblastic leukemia.

The sample holds many counts of this clonotype. J is TRBJ2-7 and V is TRBV12-3 or TRBV12-4; D is unresolved. V lost 3 bases, J lost 4 bases, and 10 bases lay in between. The CDR3 sequence is 13 residues long. This CDR3 reads CASSLQQQYEQYF. The CDR3 region has the DNA TGTGCCAGCAGTTTGCAACAGCAATACGAGCAGTACTTC.

This clonotype appeared many times. The chain carries TRBV5-6 and TRBJ2-3; 10 nucleotides line up with TRBD2. Germline V lookup: CDR1 SGHDT, CDR2 YYEEEE. Germline trimming cut 1 base from V and 2 bases from J; bases unmatched to any gene: 10. This CDR3 has 18 amino acids. The CDR3 spells CASSLIASGGSITDTQYF. Written as DNA, the CDR3 is TGTGCCAGCAGCTTGATTGCTAGCGGGGGCTCCATCACAGATACGCAGTATTTT.

This clonotype was recorded at least ten times. The rearrangement joins TRBV7-8 to TRBJ1-5, with D possibly matching TRBD1 (6 bases). Germline loops: CDR1 SGHVS, CDR2 FQNEAQ. CDR3 length equals 19 residues. V was clipped by 1 base and J by 3 bases, with 22 bases between them. The CDR3 spells CASSLEAWGGYNINQPQHF. In DNA, the CDR3 is TGTGCCAGCAGCTTAGAGGCCTGGGGGGGCTATAATATCAATCAGCCCCAGCATTTT.

This clonotype was counted at least ten times. The chain links TRBV2 to TRBJ2-5; 9 bases align to TRBD1. After removal of 4 bases from V and 5 bases from J, the junction contained 8 bases not matched to a gene. Germline values: CDR1 SNHLY, CDR2 FYNNEI. This CDR3 has 15 amino acids. The DNA of the CDR3 is TGTGCCAGCAGTGTACCACAGGGGGCTGTGGAGACCCAGTACTTC. This translates into CASSVPQGAVETQYF.

This clonotype was counted ten times or more. The chain uses TRBV6-1 and TRBJ2-1; D is unclear. CDR1 is MNHNS, CDR2 SASEGT, per germline. The CDR3 loop spans 15 amino acids. With 2 bases removed from V and 0 bases from J, the gap between germline ends came to 8 bases. The CDR3 bases are TGTGCCAGCAGTGAAAGCCTTGGCTCCTACAATGAGCAGTTCTTC. Translating gives CASSESLGSYNEQFF.

The CDR3 here is CASSLVGDEQFF. Here the CDR3 DNA reads TGTGCCAGCAGTTTGGTCGGGGATGAGCAGTTCTTC. V is TRBV28 and J is TRBJ2-1, with D perhaps matching TRBD2 (5 bases). Trimming took off 3 bases at V and 8 bases at J, with 8 bases between the two ends. Germline V gives CDR1 MDHEN, CDR2 SYDVKM. This CDR3 region has 12 residues.

This clonotype was seen many times. This chain uses TRBV29-1 with TRBJ2-5; TRBD1 agrees at 9 bases. Germline-derived CDR1 and CDR2 are SQVTM and ANQGSEA. Unmatched junction bases numbered 8, after V lost 2 bases and J lost 4 bases. The CDR3 sequence is 15 residues long. CDR3: CSVEPTGGRRETQYF. The CDR3 coding sequence is TGCAGCGTTGAACCCACAGGGGGCCGAAGAGAGACCCAGTACTTC.

In its sample, this clonotype was seen many times. V gene TRBV7-2 combines with J gene TRBJ2-5; D gene uncertain. The length of the CDR3 is 13 residues. The V end lost 1 base, the J end lost 4 bases, and 7 bases lay between the germline ends. Germline V gene data show CDR1 as SGHTA and CDR2 as FQGNSA. CDR3 nucleotide sequence: TGTGCCAGCAGCTTAGGGATAGGAGAGACCCAGTACTTC. Protein: CASSLGIGETQYF.

The chain recombines TRBV29-1 with TRBJ2-7, with D perhaps being TRBD1 or TRBD2 (5 bases each). V dropped 6 bases and J dropped 3 bases, with 15 bases sitting between them. There are 13 residues in the CDR3. From germline, CDR1 is SQVTM and CDR2 ANQGSEA. CDR3 sequence (DNA): TGCAGCGTCTGGGTGGGGACGAGCTACGAGCAGTACTTC. Amino acid sequence: CSVWVGTSYEQYF.

This clonotype was detected many times. V is TRBV12-3 or TRBV12-4 and J is TRBJ2-6; possible D gene TRBD2, 6 bases. There are 17 residues in the CDR3. Trimming took off 1 base at V and 3 bases at J, with 13 bases between the two ends. The CDR3 reads CASSLVIGGSGANVLTF. DNA for the CDR3: TGTGCCAGCAGTTTAGTGATAGGAGGGAGTGGGGCCAACGTCCTGACTTTC.

This clonotype was counted only a few times. The CDR3 sequence is CASSLGRGDHGYTF. CDR3 nucleotide sequence: TGTGCCAGCAGCTTAGGCCGGGGGGATCATGGCTACACCTTC. The chain has TRBV13 and TRBJ1-2, with TRBD1 as a possible D gene (5 bases). Per germline, CDR1 PRHDT and CDR2 FYEKMQ (reference sequence). Trimming pared 0 bases from V and 6 bases from J, leaving 11 bases between. CDR3 length: 14 residues.

The chain recombines TRBV6-2 or TRBV6-3 with TRBJ1-5; D is uncertain. V lost 6 bases and J 15 bases, leaving 18 bases between the germline ends. The CDR3 is made up of 12 amino acids. The germline V gene encodes CDR1 MNHEY and CDR2 SVGEGT. CDR3 coding DNA: TGTGCCAGCAGGGATTTGGGCCCAATTGCGCATTTT. Its translation: CASRDLGPIAHF.

This clonotype was seen many times. The chain combines TRBV5-1 with TRBJ1-5; D is uncertain. Between the trimmed V and J ends, which lost 0 bases and 6 bases, there was a span of 1 base. The germline V gene has CDR1 SGHRS and CDR2 YFSETQ. This CDR3 contains 11 residues. The CDR3 region has the DNA TGCGCCAGCAGCTTGGGTCAGCCCCAGCATTTT. This gives the protein CASSLGQPQHF.

This clonotype occurred many times. The V and J genes are TRBV3-1 and TRBJ2-7; tentatively, D is TRBD1 (5 bases). The CDR3 is 15 amino acids. Trimming removed 1 base from V and 4 bases from J, with 14 bases in between. Germline CDR1 reads LGHDT; CDR2 reads YNNKEL (reference sequence). The CDR3 DNA follows: TGTGCCAGCAGCCAAGTTCCCTCAGGGATTTACGAGCAGTACTTC. Protein: CASSQVPSGIYEQYF.

This clonotype has at least ten counts. The V and J genes are TRBV12-3 or TRBV12-4 and TRBJ1-1; no definite D call. The CDR3 runs 13 residues. The ends were cut back, 3 bases at V and 1 base at J, with 6 bases in the middle. The CDR3: CASSFSPNTEAFF. CDR3 bases: TGTGCCAGCAGTTTCAGCCCGAACACTGAAGCTTTCTTT.

There are a few counts of this clonotype. V and J are TRBV7-9 and TRBJ1-1; D gene ambiguous. V lost 1 base to trimming and J lost 4 bases, with 7 bases between them. This CDR3 is built from 13 residues. Germline lookup yields CDR1 SEHNR and CDR2 FQNEAQ (reference sequence). CDR3 nucleotides: TGTGCCAGCAGCTTAGACCCGGGCACTGAAGCTTTCTTT. This codes for CASSLDPGTEAFF.

The genes are TRBV12-5 and TRBJ1-1; D is undetermined. Germline CDR1 and CDR2: LGHNT and FRNRAP. There are 14 residues in the CDR3. V dropped 3 bases and J dropped 5 bases, with 13 bases sitting between them. The CDR3 sequence is CASGFGPSGTEAFF. The CDR3 nucleotides read TGTGCTAGTGGTTTCGGGCCGTCCGGGACTGAAGCTTTCTTT.

This clonotype was seen many times. CDR3 amino acids: CASSVGAGLAPSGELFF. The CDR3 DNA is TGTGCCAGCAGCGTGGGGGCGGGACTAGCCCCCTCCGGGGAGCTGTTTTTT. The rearrangement links TRBV9 to TRBJ2-2; 9 nucleotides agree with TRBD2. The CDR3 contains 17 residues. CDR1 and CDR2 from the germline V gene are SGDLS and YYNGEE. V shed 2 bases, J shed 6 bases, and the junction held 11 bases outside the gene matches. Combining the CDR3 with reference TRBV9 and TRBJ2-2 gives the whole variable domain DSGVTQTPKHLITATGQRVTLRCSPRSGDLSVYWYQQSLDQGLQFLIQYYNGEERAKGNILERFSAQQFPDLHSELNLSSLELGDSALYFCASSVGAGLAPSGELFFGEGSRLTVL.

This clonotype was seen repeatedly, ten times or more. V is TRBV10-1 and J is TRBJ2-2, with D perhaps matching TRBD2 (6 bases). CDR3 size: 14 residues. CDR1 and CDR2 from the germline V gene are WNHNN and SYGVQD (reference sequence). V was pared by 5 bases and J by 4 bases, with 11 bases between. CDR3 protein: CASSRELGTGELFF. The DNA for the CDR3 is TGCGCCAGCAGTCGGGAGTTGGGCACCGGGGAGCTGTTTTTT.

This clonotype was recorded at least ten times. The chain carries TRBV9 and TRBJ2-3; TRBD2 aligns across 8 bases. With 3 bases clipped from V and 0 bases from J, the junction kept 12 bases outside the gene matches. This CDR3 has 18 residues. Looked up from germline, CDR1 is SGDLS and CDR2 is YYNGEE. As DNA, the CDR3 is TGTGCCAGCAGCGCCGGGACTAGGGGGATCATTAGCACAGATACGCAGTATTTT. Its translation is CASSAGTRGIISTDTQYF.

In its sample, this clonotype was seen many times. The chain has TRBV5-1 and TRBJ2-7; D might be TRBD2 (6 bases). There are 14 residues in the CDR3. With 5 bases removed from V and 5 bases from J, the gap between germline ends came to 17 bases. Germline values: CDR1 SGHRS, CDR2 YFSETQ. CDR3 amino acids: CASSPGGVDDEQYF. CDR3 coding DNA: TGCGCCAGCAGTCCCGGAGGGGTCGACGACGAGCAGTACTTC.

This clonotype was detected ten times or more. CDR3: CASSSGASQPQHF. In nucleotides, the CDR3 is TGTGCCAGCAGTTCGGGGGCAAGTCAGCCCCAGCATTTT. The chain recombines TRBV27 with TRBJ1-5; D perhaps matches TRBD1 (6 bases). Germline values: CDR1 MNHEY, CDR2 SMNVEV (reference sequence). V lost 4 bases and J 6 bases, leaving 10 bases between the germline ends. The CDR3 runs to 13 residues.